This T cell receptor (beta chain) was recorded in a study of cytomegalovirus exposure and HLA in healthy donors. Unrecorded immune exposure was likely among donors, who were nominally healthy when sampled. In regard to this clone: The antigen is unknown.

Overall study results and limits: Later, TCR association rates were found to vary by HLA locus, highest for DRB1 and lowest for HLA-C.

Germline CDR1 is SQVTM and CDR2 is ANQGSEA. V shed 4 bases and J 7 bases; nucleotides not matched to a gene: 8. The CDR3 sequence is 13 residues long. PCR employed 60 Vbeta and 13 Jbeta primers. The repertoire was sequenced with immunoSEQ multiplex PCR; TCRdb's copy has only in-frame clones and lacks some. This repertoire includes around 100,000 clones. Sequenced sample: PBMCs. This chain links TRBV29-1 with TRBJ1-2, with 8 bases that match TRBD1. The TCR sequence derives from a middle-aged man in good health and CMV-seropositive. As DNA, the CDR3 is TGCAGCGTTGGAGACAGGGGCCACGGTGGCTACACCTTC. This sequence encodes CSVGDRGHGGYTF.